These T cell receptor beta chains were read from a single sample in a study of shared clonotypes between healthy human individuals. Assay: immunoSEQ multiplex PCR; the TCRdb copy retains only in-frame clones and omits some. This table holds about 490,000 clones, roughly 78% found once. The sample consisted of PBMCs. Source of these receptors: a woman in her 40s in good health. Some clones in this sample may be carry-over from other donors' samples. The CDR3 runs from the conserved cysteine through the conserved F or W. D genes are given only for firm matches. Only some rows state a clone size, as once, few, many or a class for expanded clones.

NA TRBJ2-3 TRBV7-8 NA TGTGCCAGCAGCTTAGCTAGCACAGATACGCAGTATTTT CASSLASTDTQYF
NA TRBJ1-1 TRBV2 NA NA CASSTSGQWDTEAFF
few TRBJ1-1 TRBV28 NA TGTGCCAGCAGTTCGCCCACGGCCATGAACACTGAAGCTTTCTTT CASSSPTAMNTEAFF
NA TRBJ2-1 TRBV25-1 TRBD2 TGTGCCAGCGGGGGGGGATCGGTGGTCAACGATTATGAGCAGTTCTTC CASGGGSVVNDYEQFF
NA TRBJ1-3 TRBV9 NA TGTGCCAGCAGCGTAGACGTGGGAAACACCATATATTTT CASSVDVGNTIYF
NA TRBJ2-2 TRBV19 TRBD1 TGTGCCAGTAGTCCCGGGACAGGGTACGCCGGGGAGCTGTTTTTT CASSPGTGYAGELFF
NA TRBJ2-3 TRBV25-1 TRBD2 TGTGCCAGCAGTGAATCGGCGGGAGCGCGCACAGATACGCAGTATTTT CASSESAGARTDTQYF
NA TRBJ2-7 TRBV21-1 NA TGTGCCAGCAGCAAAGACCAGGGGGCTTCGGCCTACGAGCAGTACTTC CASSKDQGASAYEQYF
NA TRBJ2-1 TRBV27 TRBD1 TGTGCCACATCCCGGGACAGGGGCCACAATGAGCAGTTCTTC CATSRDRGHNEQFF
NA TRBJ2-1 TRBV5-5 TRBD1 TGTGCCAGCAGCAAGCAGGGGGCCCACAATGAGCAGTTCTTC CASSKQGAHNEQFF
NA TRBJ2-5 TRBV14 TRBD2 TGTGCCAGCAGCCAAGGAGCCGGGGGGGAGCAGTACTTC CASSQGAGGEQYF
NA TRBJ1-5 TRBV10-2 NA TGCGCCAGCAGTGAGGAAGACAGCAACAATCAGCCCCAGCATTTT CASSEEDSNNQPQHF
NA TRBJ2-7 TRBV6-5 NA TGTGCCAGCAGTTACTCCTCAGGCTTCTACGAGCAGTACTTC CASSYSSGFYEQYF
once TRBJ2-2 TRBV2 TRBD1 TGTGCCAGCTGGGGGACAGGGGGAACCGGGGAGCTGTTTTTT CASWGTGGTGELFF
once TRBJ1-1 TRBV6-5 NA TGTGCCAGCACGCTACAGGGATTCGGGAACACTGAAGCTTTCTTT CASTLQGFGNTEAFF
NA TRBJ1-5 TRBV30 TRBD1 TGTGCCTGGAGTGAGGACAGGGCAAAGGGCCAGCATTTT CAWSEDRAKGQHF
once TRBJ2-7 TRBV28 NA TGTGCCAGCAGAAGGGGACTTTACAGCTCCTACGAGCAGTACTTC CASRRGLYSSYEQYF
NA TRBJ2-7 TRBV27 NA TGTGCCAGCATGGGAGGACAGTGGAGAACCTACGAGCAGTACTTC CASMGGQWRTYEQYF
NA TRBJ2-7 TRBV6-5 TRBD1 TGTGCCAGCAGAGTGACAGGGGCAAGGTACGAGCAGTACTTC CASRVTGARYEQYF
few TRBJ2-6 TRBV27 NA TGTGCCAGCGTGAGTTTACGAGCTGGGGCCAACGTCCTGACTTTC CASVSLRAGANVLTF
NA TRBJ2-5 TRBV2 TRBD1 TGTGCCAGCAGGGTACAGGGGCCTAGGGGGGAGACCCAGTACTTC CASRVQGPRGETQYF
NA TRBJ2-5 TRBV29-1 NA TGCAGCGCGGGTCTGGGGGAGAAAGAGACCCAGTACTTC CSAGLGEKETQYF
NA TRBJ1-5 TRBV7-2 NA TGTGCCAGCAGCTTAGGTTCGGAACAGCCCCAGCATTTT CASSLGSEQPQHF
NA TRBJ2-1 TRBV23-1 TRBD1 TGCGCCAGCAGTCGCATCCCAGGGGGCGCGAGGGATGAGCAGTTCTTC CASSRIPGGARDEQFF
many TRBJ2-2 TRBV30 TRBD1 TGTGCCTGGACCTTGACAGGGGGCGCGGGGGAGCTGTTTTTT CAWTLTGGAGELFF
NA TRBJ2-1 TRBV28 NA TGTGCCAGCAGCGGAAAACAGGGTTCCTACAATGAGCAGTTCTTC CASSGKQGSYNEQFF
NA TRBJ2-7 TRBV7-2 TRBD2 TGTGCCAGCAGCTTAGTTAGCGGGAGGTCCTACGAGCAGTACTTC CASSLVSGRSYEQYF
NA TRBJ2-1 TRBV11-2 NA TGTGCCAGCAGCTTACGACTATCCTACAATGAGCAGTTCTTC CASSLRLSYNEQFF
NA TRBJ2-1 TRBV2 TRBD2 TGTGCCAGCAGGGGGACTAGCGGCTCCTACAATGAGCAGTTCTTC CASRGTSGSYNEQFF
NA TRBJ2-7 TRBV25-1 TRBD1 TGTGCCAGCAGGGGACAGGGTAACGACGAGCAGTACTTC CASRGQGNDEQYF
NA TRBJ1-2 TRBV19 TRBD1 TGTGCCAGTAAGAATTCCGGACAGGGAAACGCTGGCTACACCTTC CASKNSGQGNAGYTF
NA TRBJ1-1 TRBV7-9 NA TGTGCCAGCAGCTTAGGCGGGGGGAGGCCTGAAGCTTTCTTT CASSLGGGRPEAFF
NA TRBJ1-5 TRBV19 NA TGTGCCAGTAGTATTGAGGCAGGCCATCAGCCCCAGCATTTT CASSIEAGHQPQHF
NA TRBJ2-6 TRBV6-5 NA TGTGCCAGCAGGAGGTTTACTGGGGCCAACGTCCTGACTTTC CASRRFTGANVLTF
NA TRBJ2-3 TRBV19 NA TGTGCCAGTAGTATCCGGACAGATGGGACAGATACGCAGTATTTT CASSIRTDGTDTQYF
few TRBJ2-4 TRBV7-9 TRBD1 TGTGCCAGCAGCTTTTTTGGGACAGGGGGCCTTCTAGCCAAAAACATTCAGTACTTC CASSFFGTGGLLAKNIQYF
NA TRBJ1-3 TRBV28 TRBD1 TGTGCCAGCAGTTACGTCTGGGACAGGGGAAACACCATATATTTT CASSYVWDRGNTIYF
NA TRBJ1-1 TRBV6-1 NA TGTGCCAGCAGCAACAGCGCTGAAGCTTTCTTT CASSNSAEAFF
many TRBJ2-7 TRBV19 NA TGTGCCAGTAGTATTGGGGGACAGCAGTACTTC CASSIGGQQYF
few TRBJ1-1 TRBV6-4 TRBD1 TGTGCCAGCAGCAAAGGACAGGAGAACACTGAAGCTTTCTTT CASSKGQENTEAFF
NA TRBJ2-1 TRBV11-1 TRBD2 TGTGCCAGCAGTTTTGAGGGACTAGCGGGAGTTGATGAGCAGTTCTTC CASSFEGLAGVDEQFF
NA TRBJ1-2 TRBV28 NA TGTGCCAGCAGTTTTTTGAGCGCTAACTATGGCTACACCTTC CASSFLSANYGYTF
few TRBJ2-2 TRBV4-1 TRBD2 TGCGCCAGCAGCCAAGTGGGGACTAGCGGCACCGGGGAGCTGTTTTTT CASSQVGTSGTGELFF
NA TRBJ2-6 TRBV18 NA TGTGCCAGCTCACCCGAGGTCTCCGGGGCCAACGTCCTGACTTTC CASSPEVSGANVLTF
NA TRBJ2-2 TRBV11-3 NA TGTGCCAGCAGCTTAGTTGATTCCGGGGAGCTGTTTTTT CASSLVDSGELFF
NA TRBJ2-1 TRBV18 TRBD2 TGTGCCAGCTCACCACGTGCGGGAGCTGAGCAGTTCTTC CASSPRAGAEQFF
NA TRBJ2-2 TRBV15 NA TGTGCCACCAGGGGCGCGGGAAAGAACACCGGGGAGCTGTTTTTT CATRGAGKNTGELFF
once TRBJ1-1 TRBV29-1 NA TGCAGCGTTGAAGGGACGGCCGAAGCTTTCTTT CSVEGTAEAFF
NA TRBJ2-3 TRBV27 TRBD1 TGTGCCAGCAGCCTTGGACAGGGGTGGGCAGATACGCAGTATTTT CASSLGQGWADTQYF
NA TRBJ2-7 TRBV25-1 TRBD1 TGTGCCAGCACCACAGGGGGAGACTACGAGCAGTACTTC CASTTGGDYEQYF
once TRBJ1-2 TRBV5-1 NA TGCGCCAGCAGCTTTGAGGGAGCTAACTATGGCTACACCTTC CASSFEGANYGYTF
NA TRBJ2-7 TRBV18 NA TGTGCCAGCTCACCTAGACAGAGCTCCTACGAGCAGTACTTC CASSPRQSSYEQYF
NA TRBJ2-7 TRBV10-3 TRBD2 TGTGCCATCAGTGAGTCCCTGACTAGCTTCTACGAGCAGTACTTC CAISESLTSFYEQYF
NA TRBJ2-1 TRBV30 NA TGTGCCTGGAGTTCCCTACGCGGGGCCTACAATGAGCAGTTCTTC CAWSSLRGAYNEQFF
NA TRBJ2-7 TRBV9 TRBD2 TGTGCCAGCAGCGCAGGACTAGGGTCCTACGAGCAGTACTTC CASSAGLGSYEQYF
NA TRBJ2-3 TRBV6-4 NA TGTGCCAGCAGTGACTCGGGAGAGACATCGCAGTATTTT CASSDSGETSQYF
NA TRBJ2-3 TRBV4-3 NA TGCGCCAGCAGCCAGACGAACGGCCCAGATACGCAGTATTTT CASSQTNGPDTQYF
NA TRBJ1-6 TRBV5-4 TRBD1 TGTGCCAGCAGCTTGGAGGACAGGGTGAATTCACCCCTCCACTTT CASSLEDRVNSPLHF
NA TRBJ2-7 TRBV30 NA TGTGCCTGGAGGTGGGGTCAGACCTACGAGCAGTACTTC CAWRWGQTYEQYF